What follows are 15 T cell receptor beta chains derived from one specimen sequenced in a study of human T cells and chemical hapten exposure. Time point noted: healthy volunteer bleed at 2 weeks. Unfractionated whole blood was the source of the extracted total RNA. TCRdb used MiXCR to reprocess the RACE reads, holding one entry per CDR3 protein. The profile shows tens of thousands of distinct CDR3 sequences, over 7% of them singletons. The sample consisted of whole blood. The source of these receptors is a human donor in good health. Some clones in this sample may be carry-over from other donors' samples.

By share, this clonotype counts as medium-sized. V gene TRBV5-1 combines with J gene TRBJ1-1; TRBD1 matches 10 bases. Germline V gene lookup returns CDR1 SGHRS and CDR2 YFSETQ. J lost 3 bases, V lost 0 bases, and 5 bases had no gene match. The CDR3 covers 16 residues. DNA of the CDR3: TGCGCCAGCAGCTTGGAAGACAGGGGGCGGGACACTGAAGCTTTCTTT. Amino acids: CASSLEDRGRDTEAFF.

This clonotype was counted at least ten times. Relative to the germline gene, one junction end is altered; a read error may explain this. The V and J genes are TRBV13 and TRBJ2-1; perhaps TRBD2 as D (6 bases). CDR3 length equals 14 residues. In germline, CDR1 is PRHDT, CDR2 FYEKMQ (reference sequence). As DNA, the CDR3 is TGTGCCAGCTCCCCGGGACTCTCCTCCAATGAGCAGTTCTTC. This sequence encodes CASSPGLSSNEQFF.

V gene TRBV6-1 combines with J gene TRBJ2-7; D assignment may be TRBD1 or TRBD2 (5 bases each). Germline values: CDR1 MNHNS, CDR2 SASEGT. Trimming cost V 7 bases and J 7 bases, with 11 bases left between them. CDR3 length: 11 amino acids. The CDR3 DNA follows: TGTGCCAGCACCCTCTGGGGGGAGCAGTACTTC. Its translation is CASTLWGEQYF.

With respect to this clonotype: This may be a read error, as it is one base from a much larger clone. The chain is built from TRBV20-1 and TRBJ1-1; no reliable D call. This CDR3 contains 14 residues. CDR1 is DFQATT, CDR2 SNEGSKA, per germline (reference sequence). CDR3 sequence (DNA): TGCAGTGCTAGGCCCCACAGACTGAACATTGAAGCTTTCTTT. Its protein product is CSARPHRLNIEAFF.

The rearrangement joins TRBV13 to TRBJ1-1, with D perhaps TRBD1 (6 bases). The CDR3 length is 12 residues. V gave up 5 bases and J gave up 6 bases, with 10 bases separating them. Germline V lookup: CDR1 PRHDT, CDR2 FYEKMQ (reference sequence). The CDR3 sequence: CASSLTGSEAFF. The CDR3 DNA reads as TGTGCCAGCAGCCTAACAGGGTCTGAAGCTTTCTTT.

The CDR3 DNA sequence: TGCGCCAGCAGCCACACGCAGGGGAACATTCAGTACTTC. This gives the protein CASSHTQGNIQYF. The chain carries TRBV4-3 and TRBJ2-4; a weak D match, TRBD1 (6 bases). This CDR3 has 13 residues. Germline V gene sequence: CDR1 LGHNA, CDR2 YSLEER. Between the trimmed V and J ends, which lost 3 bases and 7 bases, there was a span of 10 bases.

There are a few counts of this clonotype. This chain uses TRBV5-1 with TRBJ2-3; 7 bases are shared with TRBD2. Germline CDR1 is SGHRS and CDR2 is YFSETQ. This CDR3 has 15 amino acids. V dropped 5 bases and J dropped 2; count of bases not matched to a gene: 8. CDR3 region: CASRRLADYTDTQYF. The CDR3 nucleotides are TGCGCCAGCAGACGGCTAGCGGACTACACAGATACGCAGTATTTT.

The V call is TRBV18, the J call TRBJ1-5, with a tentative D call TRBD1 (6 bases). Trimming took 4 bases from V and 1 from J, leaving 11 bases between them. Germline CDR1 KGHSH, CDR2 LQKENI. The CDR3 extends over 15 amino acids. The CDR3 region has the DNA TGTGCCAGCTCACTCGGACAGCTAAGCAATCAGCCCCAGCATTTT. Residues: CASSLGQLSNQPQHF.

V usage is TRBV7-8 and J usage is TRBJ1-4, with TRBD1 identical over 7 bases. Germline CDR1 reads SGHVS; CDR2 reads FQNEAQ. The CDR3 spans 15 residues. After removal of 5 bases from V and 4 bases from J, the junction contained 7 bases not matched to a gene. CDR3 amino acids: CASSEYRGGNEKLFF. The CDR3 region has the DNA TGTGCCAGCAGCGAATACAGGGGCGGTAATGAAAAACTGTTTTTT. Supplemented by reference TRBV7-8 and TRBJ1-4, the full variable domain reads GAGVSQSPRYKVAKRGQDVALRCDPISGHVSLFWYQQALGQGPEFLTYFQNEAQLDKSGLPSDRFFAERPEGSVSTLKIQRTQQEDSAVYLCASSEYRGGNEKLFFGSGTQLSVL.

Comment on this clonotype: A clone one base away is much larger, so this may be a read error. This chain connects TRBV12-3 or TRBV12-4 to TRBJ2-4; a possible D gene is TRBD2 (7 bases). CDR3 length: 15 amino acids. This CDR3 is CASSPPGGYKNILYF. The DNA for the CDR3 is TGTGCCAGCAGTCCGCCGGGGGGCTACAAAAACATTCTGTACTTC.

This clonotype occurred many times. The rearrangement joins TRBV7-9 to TRBJ1-3, with 7 bases that match TRBD1. Germline assignment: CDR1 SEHNR and CDR2 FQNEAQ (reference sequence). V dropped 5 bases and J dropped 0; count of bases not matched to a gene: 7. The CDR3 totals 16 residues. CDR3 amino acids: CASSPGQLLSGNTIYF. CDR3 coding DNA: TGTGCCAGCAGCCCGGGACAGCTCCTCTCTGGAAACACCATATATTTT.

This clonotype was found many times. This chain links TRBV12-5 with TRBJ1-5; TRBD1 might be the D (6 bases). Germline V gene data show CDR1 as LGHNT and CDR2 as FRNRAP. V was clipped by 0 bases and J by 2 bases, with 17 bases between them. This CDR3 has 18 amino acids. CDR3 sequence reads: CASGLVSIEGGGNQPQHF. The DNA for the CDR3 is TGTGCTAGTGGTTTGGTCTCCATTGAAGGGGGGGGCAATCAGCCCCAGCATTTT.

There are many counts of this clonotype. This chain's CDR3 is CASSLDGLAGGPYNEQFF. As DNA, the CDR3 is TGTGCCAGCAGCTTGGATGGCCTAGCGGGGGGGCCCTACAATGAGCAGTTCTTC. This chain joins TRBV5-6 and TRBJ2-1; 12 bases are a match to TRBD2. Germline V gene sequence: CDR1 SGHDT, CDR2 YYEEEE. V lost 0 bases and J lost 2; bases outside the gene matches: 6. This CDR3 spans 18 amino acids.

This clonotype occurred once. The chain joins TRBV5-1 to TRBJ2-3; TRBD2 matches 14 bases. The V and J ends lost 3 bases and 3 bases, in that order; junction bases with no gene match: 3. CDR3 size: 16 residues. CDR1 is SGHRS, CDR2 YFSETQ, per germline. The CDR3 here is CASSWGTSGGTDTQYF. In DNA, the CDR3 is TGCGCCAGCAGCTGGGGGACTAGCGGGGGAACAGATACGCAGTATTTT. The variable domain in full, completed from reference TRBV5-1 and TRBJ2-3, reads KAGVTQTPRYLIKTRGQQVTLSCSPISGHRSVSWYQQTPGQGLQFLFEYFSETQRNKGNFPGRFSGRQFSNSRSEMNVSTLELGDSALYLCASSWGTSGGTDTQYFGPGTRLTVL.

This clonotype has just a few counts. The chain combines TRBV28 with TRBJ2-5; 7 bases agree with TRBD2. This CDR3 has 14 residues. Germline loops: CDR1 MDHEN, CDR2 SYDVKM. Trimming took 1 base from V and 1 from J; bases not matched to a gene: 0. CDR3 in amino acids: CASSLSSGQETQYF. The CDR3 DNA sequence: TGTGCCAGCAGTTTATCTAGCGGCCAAGAGACCCAGTACTTC.